What follows is one T cell receptor (beta chain) and its context. Source study methods: Nucleated cell number was recorded as an estimate derived from reference gene primer amplification. TCRdb keeps only in-frame clones here, not all; method: immunoSEQ multiplex PCR. The V and J calls and clone size were taken over from that table, and D and trimming were inferred from the DNA. The sample contains around 99,000 clones, more than 70% of which appear only once. The data belong to a study of blood T cell repertoires in COVID-19. Across the whole study: COVID-19 samples, acute and convalescent, were from the United States, Italy and Spain. Sample material is recorded as cDNA or gDNA derived from T cells, B-cell-depleted T cells, or PBMCs.

The length of the CDR3 is 12 residues. CDR1 SQVTM and CDR2 ANQGSEA come from the germline V gene. With V trimmed by 4 bases and J by 4 bases, 0 bases remained unmatched. The chain uses TRBV29-1 and TRBJ1-1; TRBD1 matches at 10 bases. Sequenced: peripheral blood. The sequence was collected from a man aged 50 to 60 with active or convalescent COVID-19. The CDR3 spells CSVGTGGTEAFF. The CDR3 DNA is TGCAGCGTTGGGACAGGGGGCACTGAAGCTTTCTTT.